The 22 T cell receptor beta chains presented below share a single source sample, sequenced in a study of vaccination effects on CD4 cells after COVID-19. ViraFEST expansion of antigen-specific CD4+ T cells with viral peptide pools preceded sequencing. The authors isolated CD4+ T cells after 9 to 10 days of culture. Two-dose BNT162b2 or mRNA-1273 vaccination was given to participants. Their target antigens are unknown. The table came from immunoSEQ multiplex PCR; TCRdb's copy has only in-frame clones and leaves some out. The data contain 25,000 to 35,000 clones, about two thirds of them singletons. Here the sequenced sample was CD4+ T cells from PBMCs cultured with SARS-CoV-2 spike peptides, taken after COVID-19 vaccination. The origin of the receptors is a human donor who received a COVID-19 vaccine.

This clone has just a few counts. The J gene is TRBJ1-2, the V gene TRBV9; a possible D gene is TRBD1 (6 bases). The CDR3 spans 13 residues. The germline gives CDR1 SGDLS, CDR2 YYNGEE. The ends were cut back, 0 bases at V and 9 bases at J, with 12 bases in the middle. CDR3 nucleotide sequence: TGTGCCAGCAGCGTAGGGGGGGGGCGCAGCTACACCTTC. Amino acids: CASSVGGGRSYTF.

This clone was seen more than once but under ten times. The CDR3 here is CASGRQGYTGELFF. The CDR3 nucleotides read TGTGCCAGCGGGAGACAGGGCTACACCGGGGAGCTGTTTTTT. V usage is TRBV6-5 and J usage is TRBJ2-2; 7 bases are shared with TRBD1. V lost 8 bases, J lost 3 bases, and 6 bases stayed unmatched. This CDR3 region has 14 residues. CDR1 and CDR2 (germline): MNHEY, SVGAGI.

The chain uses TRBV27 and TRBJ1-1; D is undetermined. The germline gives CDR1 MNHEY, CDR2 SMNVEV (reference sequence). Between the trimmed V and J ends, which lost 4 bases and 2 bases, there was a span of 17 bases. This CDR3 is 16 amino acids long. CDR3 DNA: TGTGCCAGCAGTTCATGGGATTATCTATCCAACACTGAAGCTTTCTTT. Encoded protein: CASSSWDYLSNTEAFF.

The CDR3 sequence is CASSTAGSAYEQYF. The CDR3 DNA reads as TGTGCCAGCAGTACTGCAGGATCTGCCTACGAGCAGTACTTC. V is TRBV6-5 and J is TRBJ2-7; D call uncertain. Germline assignment: CDR1 MNHEY and CDR2 SVGAGI. The CDR3 loop spans 14 amino acids. V was shortened by 5 bases and J by 2 bases, with 13 bases between the two germline ends.

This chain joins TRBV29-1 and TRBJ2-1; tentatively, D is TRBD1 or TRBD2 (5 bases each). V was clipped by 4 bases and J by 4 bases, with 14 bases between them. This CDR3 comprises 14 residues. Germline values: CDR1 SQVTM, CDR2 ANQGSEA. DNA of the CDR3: TGCAGCGTTGCCTCGGCTGGGGGTTACAATGAGCAGTTCTTC. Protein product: CSVASAGGYNEQFF.

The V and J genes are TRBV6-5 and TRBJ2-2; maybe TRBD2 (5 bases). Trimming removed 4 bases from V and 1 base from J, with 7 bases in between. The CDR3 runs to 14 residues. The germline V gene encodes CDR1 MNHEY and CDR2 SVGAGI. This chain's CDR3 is CASSWTQNTGELFF. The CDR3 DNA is TGTGCCAGCAGTTGGACTCAGAACACCGGGGAGCTGTTTTTT.

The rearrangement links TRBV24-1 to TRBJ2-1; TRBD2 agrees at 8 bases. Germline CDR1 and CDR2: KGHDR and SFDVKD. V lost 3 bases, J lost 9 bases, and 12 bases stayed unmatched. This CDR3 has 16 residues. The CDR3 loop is CATSDPREGSNSEQFF. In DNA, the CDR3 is TGTGCCACCAGTGATCCCCGGGAGGGGTCGAATAGTGAGCAGTTCTTC.

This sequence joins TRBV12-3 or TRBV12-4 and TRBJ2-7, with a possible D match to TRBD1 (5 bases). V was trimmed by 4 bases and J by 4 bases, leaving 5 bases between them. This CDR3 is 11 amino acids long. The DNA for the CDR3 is TGTGCCAGCAGTTCAGGGTACGAGCAGTACTTC. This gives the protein CASSSGYEQYF.

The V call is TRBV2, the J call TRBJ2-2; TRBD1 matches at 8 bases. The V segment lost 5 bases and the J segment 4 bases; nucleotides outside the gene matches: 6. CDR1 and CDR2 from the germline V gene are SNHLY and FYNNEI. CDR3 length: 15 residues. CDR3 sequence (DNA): TGTGCCAGCAGTCCCGACAGGGGATTCACCGGGGAGCTGTTTTTT. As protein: CASSPDRGFTGELFF. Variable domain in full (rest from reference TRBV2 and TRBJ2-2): EPEVTQTPSHQVTQMGQEVILRCVPISNHLYFYWYRQILGQKVEFLVSFYNNEISEKSEIFDDQFSVERPDGSNFTLKIRSTKLEDSAMYFCASSPDRGFTGELFFGEGSRLTVL.

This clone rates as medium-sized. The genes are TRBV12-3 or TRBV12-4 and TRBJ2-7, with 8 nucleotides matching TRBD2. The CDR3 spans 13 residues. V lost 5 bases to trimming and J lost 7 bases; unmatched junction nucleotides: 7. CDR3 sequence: CASSPSGLGEQYF. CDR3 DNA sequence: TGTGCCAGCAGTCCTAGCGGGCTGGGTGAGCAGTACTTC.

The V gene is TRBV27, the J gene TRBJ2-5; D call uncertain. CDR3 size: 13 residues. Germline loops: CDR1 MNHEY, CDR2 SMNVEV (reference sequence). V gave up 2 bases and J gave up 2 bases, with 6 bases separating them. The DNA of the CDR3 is TGTGCCAGCAGTTTAGACCGACAAGAGACCCAGTACTTC. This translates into CASSLDRQETQYF.

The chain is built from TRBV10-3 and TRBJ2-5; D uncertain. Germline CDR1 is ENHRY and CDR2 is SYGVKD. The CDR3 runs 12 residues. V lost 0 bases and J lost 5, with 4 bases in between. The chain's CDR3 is CAISESWETQYF. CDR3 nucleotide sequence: TGTGCCATCAGTGAGTCTTGGGAGACCCAGTACTTC.

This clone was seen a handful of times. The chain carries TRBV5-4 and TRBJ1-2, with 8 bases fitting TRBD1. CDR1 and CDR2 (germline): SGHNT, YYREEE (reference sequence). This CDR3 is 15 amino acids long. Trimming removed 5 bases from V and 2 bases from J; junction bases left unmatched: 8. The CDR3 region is CASSSFGQGNYGYTF. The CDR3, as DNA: TGTGCCAGCAGTTCATTTGGACAGGGAAACTATGGCTACACCTTC.

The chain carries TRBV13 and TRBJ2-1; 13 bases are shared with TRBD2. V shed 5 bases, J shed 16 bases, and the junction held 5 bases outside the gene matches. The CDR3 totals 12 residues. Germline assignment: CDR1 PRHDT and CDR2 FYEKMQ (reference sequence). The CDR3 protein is CASSTSGGAKFF. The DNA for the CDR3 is TGTGCCAGCAGCACTAGCGGGGGGGCAAAATTCTTC.

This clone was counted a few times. The CDR3 coding sequence is TGTGCCAGCAGCCTAGGACAGGTTGTCAATCAGCCCCAGCATTTT. Its protein product is CASSLGQVVNQPQHF. The rearrangement uses TRBV6-6 and TRBJ1-5, with 7 positions matching TRBD1. CDR1 is MNHNY, CDR2 SVGAGI, per germline (reference sequence). Unmatched junction bases numbered 8, after V lost 6 bases and J lost 3 bases. The CDR3 spans 15 residues.

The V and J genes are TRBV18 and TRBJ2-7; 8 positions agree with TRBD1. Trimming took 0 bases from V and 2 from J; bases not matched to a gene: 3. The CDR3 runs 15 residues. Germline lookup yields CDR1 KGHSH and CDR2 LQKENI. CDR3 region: CASSPPRTGPYEQYF. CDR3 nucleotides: TGTGCCAGCTCACCACCCAGGACAGGGCCCTACGAGCAGTACTTC.

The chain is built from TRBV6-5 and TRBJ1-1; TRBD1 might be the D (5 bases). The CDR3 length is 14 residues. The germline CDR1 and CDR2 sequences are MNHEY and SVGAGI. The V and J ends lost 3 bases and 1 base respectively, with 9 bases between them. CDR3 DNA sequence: TGTGCCAGCAGTTATGGGGGGGAGAACACTGAAGCTTTCTTT. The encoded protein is CASSYGGENTEAFF.

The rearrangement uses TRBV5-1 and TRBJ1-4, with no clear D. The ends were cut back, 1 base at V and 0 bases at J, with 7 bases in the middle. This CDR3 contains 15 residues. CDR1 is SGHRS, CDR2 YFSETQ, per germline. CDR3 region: CASSLMGATNEKLFF. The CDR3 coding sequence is TGCGCCAGCAGCTTGATGGGAGCAACTAATGAAAAACTGTTTTTT.

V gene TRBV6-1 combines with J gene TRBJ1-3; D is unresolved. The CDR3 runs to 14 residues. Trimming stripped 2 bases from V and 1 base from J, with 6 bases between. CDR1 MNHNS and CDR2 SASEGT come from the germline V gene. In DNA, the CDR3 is TGTGCCAGCAGTGAACCCATTTCTGGAAACACCATATATTTT. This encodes CASSEPISGNTIYF.

CDR3: CASSIDDSLWSGANVLTF. The CDR3 nucleotides read TGTGCCAGTAGTATAGACGACAGCCTATGGTCTGGGGCCAACGTCCTGACTTTC. The chain is built from TRBV19 and TRBJ2-6, with D possibly matching TRBD1 (5 bases). The V end lost 0 bases, the J end lost 1 base, and 13 bases lay between the germline ends. The CDR3 has 18 amino acids. CDR1 is LNHDA and CDR2 is SQIVND in the germline V gene (reference sequence). Using reference TRBV19 and TRBJ2-6 for the parts outside the CDR3, the full variable domain is DGGITQSPKYLFRKEGQNVTLSCEQNLNHDAMYWYRQDPGQGLRLIYYSQIVNDFQKGDIAEGYSVSREKKESFPLTVTSAQKNPTAFYLCASSIDDSLWSGANVLTFGAGSRLTVL.

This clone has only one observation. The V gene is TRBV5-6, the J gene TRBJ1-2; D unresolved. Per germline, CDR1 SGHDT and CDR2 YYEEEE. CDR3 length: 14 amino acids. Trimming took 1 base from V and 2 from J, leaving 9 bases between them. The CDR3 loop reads CASSLKGRNYGYTF. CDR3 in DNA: TGTGCCAGCAGCTTGAAAGGCAGGAACTATGGCTACACCTTC.

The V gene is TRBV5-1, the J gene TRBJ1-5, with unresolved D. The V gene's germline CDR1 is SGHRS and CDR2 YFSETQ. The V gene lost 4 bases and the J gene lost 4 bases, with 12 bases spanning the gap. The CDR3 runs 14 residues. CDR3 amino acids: CASSAEGNNQPQHF. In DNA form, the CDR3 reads TGCGCCAGCAGCGCGGAGGGAAATAATCAGCCCCAGCATTTT. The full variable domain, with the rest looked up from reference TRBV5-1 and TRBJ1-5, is KAGVTQTPRYLIKTRGQQVTLSCSPISGHRSVSWYQQTPGQGLQFLFEYFSETQRNKGNFPGRFSGRQFSNSRSEMNVSTLELGDSALYLCASSAEGNNQPQHFGDGTRLSIL.